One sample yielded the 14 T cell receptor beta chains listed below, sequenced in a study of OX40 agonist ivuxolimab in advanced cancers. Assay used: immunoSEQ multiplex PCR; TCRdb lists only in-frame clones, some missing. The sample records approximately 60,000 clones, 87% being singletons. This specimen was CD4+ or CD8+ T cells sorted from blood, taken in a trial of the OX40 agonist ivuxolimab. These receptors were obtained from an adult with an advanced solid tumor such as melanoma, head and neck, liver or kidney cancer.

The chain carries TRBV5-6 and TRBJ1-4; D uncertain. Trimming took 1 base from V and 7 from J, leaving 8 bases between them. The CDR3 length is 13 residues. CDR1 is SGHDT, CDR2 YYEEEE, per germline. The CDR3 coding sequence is TGTGCCAGCAGCTTGCTGTTGGGTGAAAAACTGTTTTTT. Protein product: CASSLLLGEKLFF.

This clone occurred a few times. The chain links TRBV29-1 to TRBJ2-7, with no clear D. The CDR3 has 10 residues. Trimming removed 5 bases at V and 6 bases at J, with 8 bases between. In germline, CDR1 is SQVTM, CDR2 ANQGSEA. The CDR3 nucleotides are TGCAGCGTTTCGGTTGGCGAGCAGTACTTC. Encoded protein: CSVSVGEQYF.

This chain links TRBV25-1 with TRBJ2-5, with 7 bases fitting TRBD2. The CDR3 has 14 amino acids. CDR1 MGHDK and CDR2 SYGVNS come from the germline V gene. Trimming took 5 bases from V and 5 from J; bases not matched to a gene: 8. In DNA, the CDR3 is TGTGCCAGCAGTAACTCGGGGGGTGGCGAGACCCAGTACTTC. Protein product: CASSNSGGGETQYF.

The CDR3 nucleotides read TGTGCCAGCAGTCCTACAGGGATGTACTACGAGCAGTACTTC. Translated, it gives CASSPTGMYYEQYF. The V and J genes are TRBV6-5 and TRBJ2-7; a weak D match, TRBD1 (6 bases). The V end lost 5 bases, the J end lost 3 bases, and 14 bases lay between the germline ends. The CDR3 is 14 residues long. The germline gives CDR1 MNHEY, CDR2 SVGAGI.

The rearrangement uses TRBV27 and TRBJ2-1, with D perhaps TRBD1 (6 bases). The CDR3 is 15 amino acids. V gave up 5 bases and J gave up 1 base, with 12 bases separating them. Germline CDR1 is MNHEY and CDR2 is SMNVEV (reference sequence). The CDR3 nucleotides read TGTGCCAGCAGTCCGCAGGGGTCTTCCTACAATGAGCAGTTCTTC. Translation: CASSPQGSSYNEQFF.

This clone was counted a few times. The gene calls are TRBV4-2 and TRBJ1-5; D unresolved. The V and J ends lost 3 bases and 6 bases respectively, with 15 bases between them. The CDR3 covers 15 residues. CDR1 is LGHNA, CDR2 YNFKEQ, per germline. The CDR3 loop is CASSQDTVIGQPQHF. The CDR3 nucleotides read TGTGCCAGCAGCCAGGATACAGTTATTGGTCAGCCCCAGCATTTT.

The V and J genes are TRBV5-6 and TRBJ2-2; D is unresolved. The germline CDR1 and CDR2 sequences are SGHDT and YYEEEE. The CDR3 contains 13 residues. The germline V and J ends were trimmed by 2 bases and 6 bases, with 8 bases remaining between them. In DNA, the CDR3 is TGTGCCAGCAGCTTACTGCTGCCCGGGGAGCTGTTTTTT. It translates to CASSLLLPGELFF.

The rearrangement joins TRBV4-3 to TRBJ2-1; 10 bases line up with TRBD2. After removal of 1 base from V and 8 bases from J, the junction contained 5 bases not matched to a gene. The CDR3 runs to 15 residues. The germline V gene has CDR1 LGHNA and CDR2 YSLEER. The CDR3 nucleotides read TGCGCCAGCAGCCAAGGGAGCGGGGGGGCCTATGAGCAGTTCTTC. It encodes CASSQGSGGAYEQFF.

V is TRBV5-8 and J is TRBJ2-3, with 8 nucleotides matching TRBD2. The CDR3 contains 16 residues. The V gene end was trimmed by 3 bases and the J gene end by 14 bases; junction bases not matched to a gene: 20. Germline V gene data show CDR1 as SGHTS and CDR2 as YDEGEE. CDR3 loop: CASSSILRGGGSRPYF. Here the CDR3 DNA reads TGTGCCAGCAGCTCTATTCTACGTGGCGGGGGGTCGCGGCCGTATTTT.

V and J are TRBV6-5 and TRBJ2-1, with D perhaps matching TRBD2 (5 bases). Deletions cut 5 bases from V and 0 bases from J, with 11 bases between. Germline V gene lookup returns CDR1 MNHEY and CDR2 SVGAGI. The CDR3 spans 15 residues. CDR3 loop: CASSPLVSSYNEQFF. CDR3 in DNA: TGTGCCAGCAGTCCACTAGTGAGCTCCTACAATGAGCAGTTCTTC.

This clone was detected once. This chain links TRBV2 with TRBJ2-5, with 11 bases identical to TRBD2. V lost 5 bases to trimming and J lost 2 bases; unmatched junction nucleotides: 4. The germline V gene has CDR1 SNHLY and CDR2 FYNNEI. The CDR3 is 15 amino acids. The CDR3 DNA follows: TGTGCCAGCAGTAATAGCGGGGGGGAACAAGAGACCCAGTACTTC. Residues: CASSNSGGEQETQYF.

As DNA, the CDR3 is TGTGCCAGCAGTTTATTGGTCTACGAGCAGTACTTC. It specifies CASSLLVYEQYF. This chain uses TRBV28 with TRBJ2-7; D is undetermined. This CDR3 contains 12 residues. V was trimmed by 1 base and J by 3 bases, leaving 4 bases between them. Germline V CDR1 and CDR2: MDHEN, SYDVKM. Combining the CDR3 with reference TRBV28 and TRBJ2-7 gives the whole variable domain DVKVTQSSRYLVKRTGEKVFLECVQDMDHENMFWYRQDPGLGLRLIYFSYDVKMKEKGDIPEGYSVSREKKERFSLILESASTNQTSMYLCASSLLVYEQYFGPGTRLTVT.

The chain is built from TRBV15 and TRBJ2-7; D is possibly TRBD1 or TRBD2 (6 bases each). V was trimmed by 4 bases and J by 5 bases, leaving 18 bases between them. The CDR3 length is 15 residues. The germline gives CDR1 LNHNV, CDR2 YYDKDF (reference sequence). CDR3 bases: TGTGCCACCAGCACCAGAGGATACAGGGAGGACGAGCAGTACTTC. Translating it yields CATSTRGYREDEQYF.

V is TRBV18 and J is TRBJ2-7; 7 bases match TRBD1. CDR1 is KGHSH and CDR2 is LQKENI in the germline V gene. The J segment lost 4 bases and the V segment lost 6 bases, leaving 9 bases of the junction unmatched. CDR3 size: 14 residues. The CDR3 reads CASSPGQPGYEQYF. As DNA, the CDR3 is TGTGCCAGCTCCCCGGGACAGCCCGGGTACGAGCAGTACTTC.